This is a list of T cell receptor beta chains from one sample in a study of neoadjuvant nivolumab and ipilimumab in lung cancer. Here immunoSEQ multiplex PCR was the method, and the copy in TCRdb shows in-frame clones only, minus some. Of fewer than 40,000 clones in the sample, more than 85% were seen once. Material: peripheral blood, obtained after neoadjuvant nivolumab, alone or with ipilimumab, at or shortly before surgery. The receptors come from an adult with non-small cell lung cancer. CDR3s leave out the opening cysteine and the closing phenylalanine or tryptophan.

V gene	J gene	CDR3 protein
TRBV7-9	TRBJ2-3	ASSGTGTTTDTQY
TRBV7-2	TRBJ2-1	ASSIRTVNEQF
TRBV7-9	TRBJ2-5	ASTSEETQY
TRBV7-3	TRBJ1-5	ASSPSGGNQPQH
TRBV2	TRBJ2-5	ASTRTSGREETQY
TRBV5-1	TRBJ1-5	ASKEGNQPQH
TRBV19	TRBJ2-1	ASSTKGLAGSVTSYNEQF
TRBV10-3	TRBJ1-1	AINRGLESTEAF
TRBV5-5	TRBJ2-2	ASSLGWATGELF
TRBV29-1	TRBJ1-1	SVERPVQHTEAF
TRBV11-3	TRBJ2-1	ASSLDRQPTNEQF
TRBV11-2	TRBJ1-1	ASSSVAGTGNTEAF
TRBV28	TRBJ2-1	ASAQTLLGDNEQF
TRBV25-1	TRBJ2-1	ASAREPYGSLEVNEQF
TRBV5-6	TRBJ1-5	ASSFYDRGSNQPQH
TRBV6-1	TRBJ2-1	ASSPLRERNEQF
TRBV6-5	TRBJ2-1	ASSSSGSHNEQF
TRBV6-5	TRBJ1-2	ASSSTGTGDSGYT
TRBV7-2	TRBJ2-7	ASSRRQGSDEQY
TRBV9	TRBJ1-5	ASSPGDIINQPQH
TRBV18	TRBJ2-1	ASSPPGRLARNEQF
TRBV10-2	TRBJ2-4	ASSARALAENIQY
TRBV2	TRBJ2-7	ASSDALAGGYEQY
TRBV9	TRBJ2-3	ASSVGAGSTDTQY
TRBV5-4	TRBJ2-5	ASSPDRPFEETQY
TRBV6-1	TRBJ2-1	ASSILDGQHNEQF
TRBV7-9	TRBJ2-3	ASSLLPAGVSADTQY
TRBV27	TRBJ1-2	ASSLGLGVGYGYT
TRBV9	TRBJ2-7	ASSVGVVNYEQY
TRBV11-1	TRBJ2-2	ASTGTATGELF
TRBV5-1	TRBJ2-7	ASSLGTSGSRYEQY
TRBV5-4	TRBJ2-1	ASSRDPTFNEQF
TRBV6-5	TRBJ2-1	ASSYAGGGQF
TRBV9	TRBJ1-1	ASSGRWGAF
TRBV11-3	TRBJ1-1	ASSLTENTEAF
TRBV4-1	TRBJ2-7	ASSRQGASEEQY
TRBV4-1	TRBJ2-2	ASSPGLAGRATGELF
TRBV6-5	TRBJ2-7	ASSFLGQGVEQY
TRBV5-6	TRBJ2-1	ASSLAAEQF
TRBV6-5	TRBJ2-1	ASSQYNEQF
TRBV18	TRBJ2-5	ASSPFGQGQGRETQY
TRBV28	TRBJ1-1	ASSLDPNTEAF